Below are 12 T cell receptor beta chains sequenced from a single sample in a study of early T cells in non-severe SARS-CoV-2 infection. TCRdb ran MiXCR on the 5' RACE reads and lists one entry per CDR3 protein. The data hold roughly 57,000 distinct CDR3 sequences, with around an eighth observed a single time. Sequencing used whole blood. The source of these receptors is an adult who was a healthcare worker with PCR-confirmed SARS-CoV-2 infection or an uninfected control (not recorded which).

This clonotype was counted many times. The chain recombines TRBV25-1 with TRBJ2-7; TRBD1 matches at 11 bases. CDR3 length: 13 residues. From germline, CDR1 is MGHDK and CDR2 SYGVNS. J gave up 7 bases and V 8 bases, and 7 bases lay outside the gene matches. The CDR3 nucleotides read TGTGCCAGCGTGGGGACAGGGGGAACGGAGCAGTACTTC. Translating gives CASVGTGGTEQYF.

Ten or more counts support this clonotype. In nucleotides, the CDR3 is TGTGCCAGCAGCCGACTAGCGGGGGCTAGCACAGATACGCAGTATTTT. Its protein is CASSRLAGASTDTQYF. The chain links TRBV6-6 to TRBJ2-3, with TRBD2 matching 12 bases. Germline loops: CDR1 MNHNY, CDR2 SVGAGI (reference sequence). V shed 6 bases and J 0 bases; nucleotides not matched to a gene: 4. This CDR3 comprises 16 residues.

This clonotype was seen repeatedly, ten times or more. The chain links TRBV7-8 to TRBJ1-4; 7 bases map to TRBD1. J was trimmed by 4 bases and V by 5 bases; bases with no gene match: 7. The CDR3 contains 15 residues. Germline V gene sequence: CDR1 SGHVS, CDR2 FQNEAQ. CDR3 in DNA: TGTGCCAGCAGCCCGGGGACAGTTTATAATGAAAAACTGTTTTTT. This sequence encodes CASSPGTVYNEKLFF.

This clonotype showed up just a few times. The chain employs TRBV19 and TRBJ1-2; tentatively, D is TRBD1 (6 bases). V lost 10 bases and J lost 8, with 14 bases in between. CDR1 and CDR2 (germline): LNHDA, SQIVND (reference sequence). This CDR3 has 11 residues. This CDR3 is CATPGHGGYTF. The CDR3, as DNA: TGTGCCACCCCGGGACACGGGGGCTACACCTTC.

In this sample, this clonotype turned up many times. The chain employs TRBV6-5 and TRBJ2-3; no reliable D call. The germline V and J ends were trimmed by 0 bases and 1 base, with 8 bases remaining between them. This CDR3 contains 15 residues. From germline, CDR1 is MNHEY and CDR2 SVGAGI. The CDR3: CASSYSIGRTDTQYF. Written as DNA, the CDR3 is TGTGCCAGCAGTTACTCGATAGGCCGCACAGATACGCAGTATTTT.

This clonotype was observed at least ten times. V is TRBV27 and J is TRBJ1-1; D gene ambiguous. This CDR3 spans 14 amino acids. V gave up 5 bases and J gave up 7 bases, with 17 bases separating them. The V gene's germline CDR1 is MNHEY and CDR2 SMNVEV (reference sequence). The CDR3 DNA sequence: TGTGCCAGCAGTCTTACTCGGACCCTCTTTGAAGCTTTCTTT. It codes for CASSLTRTLFEAFF.

This chain connects TRBV6-2 or TRBV6-3 to TRBJ2-4, with D maybe TRBD1 (6 bases). The V gene lost 5 bases and the J gene lost 0 bases, with 23 bases spanning the gap. This CDR3 is built from 19 residues. Germline V gene sequence: CDR1 MNHEY, CDR2 SVGEGT. The CDR3: CASSRLQGAMGLAKNIQYF. The CDR3 DNA reads as TGTGCCAGCAGTCGCCTACAGGGTGCCATGGGGCTAGCCAAAAACATTCAGTACTTC.

This clonotype was seen only a few times. The CDR3 sequence: CASSPRQGALAEAFF. CDR3 coding DNA: TGTGCCAGCAGTCCTCGACAGGGGGCTTTGGCTGAAGCTTTCTTT. This chain links TRBV6-6 with TRBJ1-1, with 10 bases fitting TRBD1. The CDR3 runs 15 residues. The ends lost 5 bases at V and 6 bases at J; junction bases unmatched: 9. CDR1 MNHNY and CDR2 SVGAGI come from the germline V gene (reference sequence).

The chain links TRBV11-2 to TRBJ2-7; a weak D match, TRBD2 (6 bases). The V and J ends lost 6 bases and 13 bases respectively, with 19 bases between them. The CDR3 loop spans 12 amino acids. Germline V gives CDR1 SGHAT, CDR2 FQNNGV. The CDR3 nucleotides read TGTGCCAGCAGTGTAGGAGGGGCAGCCGCTTACTTC. It yields the protein CASSVGGAAAYF.

This clonotype was detected ten times or more. The rearrangement links TRBV11-2 to TRBJ2-7; 10 bases fit TRBD2. Germline values: CDR1 SGHAT, CDR2 FQNNGV. Trimming removed 5 bases from V and 4 bases from J; junction bases left unmatched: 8. The CDR3 covers 15 residues. DNA of the CDR3: TGTGCCAGCAGCCACAACAGCGGGGGGGAGTACGAGCAGTACTTC. This codes for CASSHNSGGEYEQYF. Variable domain in full (rest from reference TRBV11-2 and TRBJ2-7): EAGVAQSPRYKIIEKRQSVAFWCNPISGHATLYWYQQILGQGPKLLIQFQNNGVVDDSQLPKDRFSAERLKGVDSTLKIQPAKLEDSAVYLCASSHNSGGEYEQYFGPGTRLTVT.

The sample holds a few counts of this clonotype. The chain links TRBV11-3 to TRBJ2-2, with TRBD2 matching over 15 bases. The CDR3 totals 18 residues. The germline gives CDR1 SGHNT, CDR2 YENEEA. V shed 4 bases and J 2 bases; nucleotides not matched to a gene: 5. The CDR3 is CASSSSGLAGGNTGELFF. In DNA form, the CDR3 reads TGTGCCAGCAGCTCCTCGGGACTAGCGGGAGGTAACACCGGGGAGCTGTTTTTT.

The rearrangement links TRBV6-1 to TRBJ1-1; D unresolved. The V end lost 5 bases, the J end lost 4 bases, and 29 bases lay between the germline ends. The germline V gene has CDR1 MNHNS and CDR2 SASEGT. The CDR3 is 19 amino acids. In DNA, the CDR3 is TGTGCCAGCAGTAGACTCCTCGCCTCGAGTTGGGTTGAGCTCACTGAAGCTTTCTTT. Protein sequence: CASSRLLASSWVELTEAFF.